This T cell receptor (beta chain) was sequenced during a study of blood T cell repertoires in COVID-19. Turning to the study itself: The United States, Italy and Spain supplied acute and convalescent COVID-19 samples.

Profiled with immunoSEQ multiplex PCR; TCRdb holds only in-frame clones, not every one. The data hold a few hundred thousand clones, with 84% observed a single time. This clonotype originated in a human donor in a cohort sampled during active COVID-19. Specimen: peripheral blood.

The chain's CDR3 is CASSLGDSTDEQYF. The CDR3 region has the DNA TGCGCCAGCAGCCTGGGGGACTCTACCGACGAGCAGTACTTC. The V and J genes are TRBV5-1 and TRBJ2-7; weak D call: TRBD2 (6 bases). The germline V gene encodes CDR1 SGHRS and CDR2 YFSETQ. V shed 4 bases and J shed 5 bases, with 16 bases lying between them. The CDR3 covers 14 residues.